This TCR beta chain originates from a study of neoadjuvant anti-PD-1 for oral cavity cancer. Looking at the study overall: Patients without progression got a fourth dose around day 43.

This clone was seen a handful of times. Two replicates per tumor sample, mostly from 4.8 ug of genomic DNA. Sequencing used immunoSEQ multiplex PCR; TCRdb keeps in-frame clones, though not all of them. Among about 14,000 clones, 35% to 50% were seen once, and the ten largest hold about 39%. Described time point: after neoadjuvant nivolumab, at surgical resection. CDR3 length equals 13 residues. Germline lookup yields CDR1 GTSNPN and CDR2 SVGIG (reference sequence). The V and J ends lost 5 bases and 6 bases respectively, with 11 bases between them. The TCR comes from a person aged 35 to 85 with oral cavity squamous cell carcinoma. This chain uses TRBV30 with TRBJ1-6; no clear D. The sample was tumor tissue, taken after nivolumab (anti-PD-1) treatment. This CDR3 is CAWGKGRNSPLHF. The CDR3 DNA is TGTGCCTGGGGCAAGGGTCGTAATTCACCCCTCCACTTT.